The 2 T cell receptor beta chains in this list originate from one sample, sequenced in a study of tumor-infiltrating lymphocytes in glioblastoma multiforme. TCR beta libraries were built from RNA through three nested multiplex PCR rounds using modified ARM-PCR. TCRdb ran MiXCR on the multiplex PCR reads and lists one entry per CDR3 protein. The sample has over 10,000 distinct CDR3 sequences, 60% to 65% seen once. Sequencing was performed on brain tumor tissue. These TCRs come from a male donor with glioblastoma.

V and J are TRBV7-8 and TRBJ2-2; 8 bases match TRBD2. The CDR3 loop spans 16 amino acids. In germline, CDR1 is SGHVS, CDR2 FQNEAQ. Trimming took 5 bases from V and 6 from J; bases not matched to a gene: 11. The CDR3 DNA sequence: TGTGCCAGCAGCCTGACCATCGGGAGGGCGTCCGGGGAGCTGTTTTTT. This codes for CASSLTIGRASGELFF.

In this sample, this clonotype turned up many times. The chain uses TRBV2 and TRBJ2-1; 9 bases align to TRBD2. CDR1 SNHLY and CDR2 FYNNEI come from the germline V gene. CDR3 length equals 14 residues. With 4 bases clipped from V and 12 bases from J, the junction kept 10 bases outside the gene matches. CDR3 in amino acids: CASSGLIGLATQFF. DNA for the CDR3: TGTGCCAGCAGTGGACTAATCGGACTAGCGACGCAGTTCTTC.